The TCR beta chain under discussion was sequenced for a study of identical twins. From the 5' RACE reads, TCRdb called clonotypes with MiXCR, one entry per CDR3 protein. Of 450,000 to 600,000 distinct CDR3 sequences in the sample, 20% to 25% were seen once. This clonotype appeared a single time. The ends were cut back, 4 bases at V and 2 bases at J, with 18 bases in the middle. The CDR3 has 16 residues. Per the germline V gene, CDR1 is SEHNR and CDR2 is FQNEAQ (reference sequence). A further study also used this sample, focusing on yellow fever vaccine responses in identical twins.

The TCR sequence derives from a woman between 18 and 30 years old in good health. The sequenced sample consisted of CD4+ T cells sorted from blood. The chain couples TRBV7-9 to TRBJ2-7, with D perhaps given as TRBD1 or TRBD2 (5 bases each). CDR3 DNA sequence: TGTGCCAGCAGCTCCGGGATGAAGACAGATACCTACGAGCAGTACTTC. Translation gives CASSSGMKTDTYEQYF.